This TCR beta chain derives from a study of cytomegalovirus exposure and HLA in healthy donors. Study results and limitations: In the 95 to 150 validation repertoires, a later analysis found that first-cohort TCR clusters tended to co-occur. The study recorded around 160 TCR beta chains that were cytomegalovirus-associated. Through in vitro validation, three CMV-associated chains were shown to be specific for CMV antigens.

As to this clone: Its specificity is unknown.

Sequenced by immunoSEQ multiplex PCR; TCRdb stores in-frame clones only, minus some. The sample holds over 75,000 clones, 85% seen once. Germline trimming cut 5 bases from V and 4 bases from J; bases unmatched to any gene: 7. Per germline, CDR1 SGHTA and CDR2 FQGTGA. CDR3 length equals 15 residues. An approximately 120-subject validation cohort, separate from the approximately 720-subject first cohort, supplied the donors. The source material was PBMCs. The gene calls are TRBV7-3 and TRBJ2-2, with TRBD1 identical over 7 bases. This TCR came from a young man in good health and CMV-seropositive. In nucleotides, the CDR3 is TGTGCCAGCAGCCCCGGGACAGCCTTCACCGGGGAGCTGTTTTTT. Translation gives CASSPGTAFTGELFF.